This T cell receptor (beta chain) came from a study of T and B cells in COVID-19 patients. The overall study: Of 20 active-infection patients, 11 to 12 were critically ill with mechanical ventilation or extracorporeal membrane oxygenation. Whole-study findings and limits: Active COVID-19 showed highly clonal TRB repertoires; recovery showed diversity and richness above healthy donors. Early severe-case samples and blood from mildly ill patients during symptoms were in short supply.

The V gene end was trimmed by 6 bases and the J gene end by 0 bases; junction bases not matched to a gene: 5. Germline loops: CDR1 MNHNY, CDR2 SVGAGI (reference sequence). The CDR3 spans 15 residues. This clonotype was counted only a few times. Its specificity is unknown. Multiplex PCR with BIOMED2 TRB-A/B primer pools amplified TRB rearrangements. A single record per CDR3 protein comes from TCRdb applying MiXCR to the multiplex PCR reads. The table has about 14,000 distinct CDR3 sequences, approximately 28% seen once. Blood genomic DNA input for TRB amplification was about 250-550 ng. Sequencing was carried out using blood. This receptor was identified in a human donor who had recovered from COVID-19. The chain links TRBV6-6 to TRBJ1-3; 7 positions agree with TRBD1. The chain's CDR3 is CASSKGQFSGNTIYF. The CDR3 region has the DNA TGTGCCAGCAGCAAGGGACAGTTCTCTGGAAACACCATATATTTT.